The 23 T cell receptor beta chains listed next were all sequenced from one sample in a study of long-term antiretroviral therapy in people with HIV. The assay, immunoSEQ v3.0, was run at survey level. Some clones are missing from TCRdb's copy, which holds only in-frame ones; the method was immunoSEQ multiplex PCR. The data contain 20,000 to 30,000 clones, around 81% of them seen just once; the ten biggest clones take up 16%. The sequencing here drew on unsorted PBMCs, taken at the start of antiretroviral therapy, before treatment. The receptors here all came from a woman aged 18-35 years with HIV.

The chain combines TRBV28 with TRBJ2-7, with 10 nucleotides matching TRBD1. The V gene end was trimmed by 3 bases and the J gene end by 1 base; junction bases not matched to a gene: 3. The germline V gene encodes CDR1 MDHEN and CDR2 SYDVKM. The length of the CDR3 is 15 residues. The CDR3 DNA sequence: TGTGCCAGCAGTTTCCGGGACAGGGGATCCTACGAGCAGTACTTC. It yields the protein CASSFRDRGSYEQYF.

The chain joins TRBV2 to TRBJ2-6; the D is unclear. V dropped 7 bases and J dropped 0 bases, with 4 bases sitting between them. The germline V gene has CDR1 SNHLY and CDR2 FYNNEI. This CDR3 contains 13 residues. This chain's CDR3 is CASMVSGANVLTF. As DNA, the CDR3 is TGTGCCAGCATGGTCTCTGGGGCCAACGTCCTGACTTTC.

The chain joins TRBV19 to TRBJ1-5; TRBD1 aligns across 7 bases. The germline V gene has CDR1 LNHDA and CDR2 SQIVND (reference sequence). CDR3 length: 16 amino acids. Trimming removed 3 bases from V and 3 bases from J; junction bases left unmatched: 8. CDR3 amino acids: CASSMIGTENNQPQHF. The DNA for the CDR3 is TGTGCCAGTAGTATGATAGGGACAGAAAACAATCAGCCCCAGCATTTT.

This chain links TRBV4-3 with TRBJ2-4; 7 bases are shared with TRBD1. CDR3 length: 15 amino acids. With 1 base clipped from V and 8 bases from J, the junction kept 8 bases outside the gene matches. Germline V lookup: CDR1 LGHNA, CDR2 YSLEER. CDR3 DNA: TGCGCCAGCAGCCAAGCAAACAACCAGGGGGACATTCAGTACTTC. It codes for CASSQANNQGDIQYF.

As to this clone: Compared with germline, one end of the junction differs, possibly owing to a read error. The CDR3 nucleotides are TGTGCCAGCAGCTACTTAGGCCCAGGGGAGACCCAGTACTTC. Residues: CASSYLGPGETQYF. The chain couples TRBV6-5 to TRBJ2-5; TRBD1 is a possible D gene (5 bases). From germline, CDR1 is MNHEY and CDR2 SVGAGI. This CDR3 region has 14 residues.

With regard to this clone: The junction does not match germline at one end; this may be a read error. V and J are TRBV2 and TRBJ1-1; the match to TRBD1 covers 9 bases. Germline V gene lookup returns CDR1 SNHLY and CDR2 FYNNEI. The CDR3 contains 19 residues. DNA for the CDR3: TGTGCCAGCAGTGTCGACAGGGGGTTTGTTTCGACAAGAGACACTAAAGCTTTCTTT. It yields the protein CASSVDRGFVSTRDTKAFF.

The chain couples TRBV29-1 to TRBJ2-1; 7 positions match TRBD2. This CDR3 is built from 15 residues. Germline-derived CDR1 and CDR2 are SQVTM and ANQGSEA. V lost 8 bases to trimming and J lost 4 bases; unmatched junction nucleotides: 14. The CDR3 nucleotides are TGCAGCTCAGCGGGATCCTCCAAGCTTTACAATGAGCAGTTCTTC. Protein: CSSAGSSKLYNEQFF.

V is TRBV9 and J is TRBJ2-1; maybe TRBD2 (6 bases). Trimming shortened V by 0 bases and J by 1 base, and 11 bases separated the two germline ends. Germline lookup yields CDR1 SGDLS and CDR2 YYNGEE. The CDR3 runs to 16 residues. CDR3 sequence: CASSVGLAPSYNEQFF. Written as DNA, the CDR3 is TGTGCCAGCAGCGTAGGTCTAGCGCCTTCCTACAATGAGCAGTTCTTC.

The rearrangement joins TRBV7-2 to TRBJ1-3; D is uncertain. Germline V gene lookup returns CDR1 SGHTA and CDR2 FQGNSA. The CDR3 has 12 amino acids. Deletions cut 8 bases from V and 3 bases from J, with 8 bases between. The DNA of the CDR3 is TGTGCCAGCGGCTCCGGTGGAAACACCATATATTTT. Protein: CASGSGGNTIYF.

The V call is TRBV28, the J call TRBJ1-2, with a possible D match to TRBD1 (5 bases). CDR1 is MDHEN, CDR2 SYDVKM, per germline. Trimming stripped 2 bases from V and 7 bases from J, with 14 bases between. The CDR3 covers 14 residues. The CDR3 region is CASSLKGLGSGYTF. CDR3 sequence (DNA): TGTGCCAGCAGTTTAAAGGGGCTAGGAAGTGGCTACACCTTC.

This chain joins TRBV23-1 and TRBJ2-6, with 11 bases identical to TRBD1. TRBV23-1 is an ORF; its function is uncertain. Unmatched junction bases numbered 14, after V lost 4 bases and J lost 3 bases. The CDR3 spans 20 residues. This chain's CDR3 is CASSPTARTGGSSGANVLTF. The CDR3 region has the DNA TGCGCCAGCAGTCCCACCGCCCGGACAGGGGGCTCGAGTGGGGCCAACGTCCTGACTTTC.

This chain links TRBV27 with TRBJ1-5, with 10 bases identical to TRBD1. Trimming removed 7 bases from V and 6 bases from J; junction bases left unmatched: 6. The length of the CDR3 is 14 residues. Germline-derived CDR1 and CDR2 are MNHEY and SMNVEV (reference sequence). The CDR3: CASTRTGGTQPQHF. For the CDR3, the DNA is TGTGCCAGCACCCGGACAGGGGGAACTCAGCCCCAGCATTTT.

In its sample, this clone was seen once. This rearrangement joins TRBV6-5 to TRBJ2-7, with 9 bases aligning to TRBD2. Germline lookup yields CDR1 MNHEY and CDR2 SVGAGI. With 2 bases clipped from V and 3 bases from J, the junction kept 5 bases outside the gene matches. CDR3 length: 15 amino acids. This chain's CDR3 is CASSYNAGGFYEQYF. The CDR3 DNA reads as TGTGCCAGCAGTTACAACGCGGGAGGGTTCTACGAGCAGTACTTC.

J is TRBJ2-7 and V is TRBV28; tentative D call: TRBD1 (6 bases). Trimming took off 1 base at V and 4 bases at J, with 11 bases between the two ends. Per the germline V gene, CDR1 is MDHEN and CDR2 is SYDVKM. The CDR3 is 14 amino acids. CDR3 region: CASSLSGDPYEQYF. The CDR3 DNA reads TGTGCCAGCAGTTTATCAGGGGACCCATACGAGCAGTACTTC.

This chain links TRBV21-1 with TRBJ1-3; the table calls TRBD1, which could not be checked here. TRBV21-1 has pseudogene status. The length of the CDR3 is 15 residues. This CDR3 reads CASSKGTGKGNTIYF. The CDR3 bases are TGTGCCAGCAGCAAAGGGACAGGGAAAGGAAACACCATATATTTT.

J is TRBJ1-2 and V is TRBV7-9; possibly TRBD1 for D (5 bases). Germline CDR1 is SEHNR and CDR2 is FQNEAQ (reference sequence). This CDR3 comprises 17 residues. The V and J ends lost 6 bases and 6 bases respectively, with 26 bases between them. CDR3 sequence (DNA): TGTGCCAGCAGTGACGGGGTTTTGGGCATGTTGGGGGATGGCTACACCTTC. Translated, it gives CASSDGVLGMLGDGYTF.

This clone was counted between two and nine times. This sequence joins TRBV25-1 and TRBJ1-6; TRBD1 aligns across 7 bases. The germline gives CDR1 MGHDK, CDR2 SYGVNS. There are 14 residues in the CDR3. Losses at the gene ends were 2 bases for V and 12 bases for J; bases not matched to a gene: 7. The CDR3 DNA follows: TGTGCCAGCAGTGAAATGAGGGGGCAAAAACCCCTCCACTTT. Translating it yields CASSEMRGQKPLHF.

The genes are TRBV10-3 and TRBJ2-1, with TRBD2 identical over 9 bases. CDR3 length: 17 residues. Germline CDR1 is ENHRY and CDR2 is SYGVKD. Trimming removed 4 bases from V and 5 bases from J; junction bases left unmatched: 12. The CDR3 loop reads CAISVSRASGDHNEQFF. The CDR3 DNA follows: TGTGCCATCAGTGTCTCCCGGGCTAGCGGGGATCACAATGAGCAGTTCTTC.

The V gene is TRBV9, the J gene TRBJ1-2, with a tentative D call TRBD1 (6 bases). Germline V gene data show CDR1 as SGDLS and CDR2 as YYNGEE. CDR3 length: 15 residues. The V end lost 3 bases, the J end lost 7 bases, and 19 bases lay between the germline ends. In nucleotides, the CDR3 is TGTGCCAGCAGCGGGCGGGGGCAGGTTAACGGTGGCTACACCTTC. Its protein product is CASSGRGQVNGGYTF.

The chain employs TRBV13 and TRBJ1-2, with 9 bases that match TRBD1. This CDR3 comprises 16 residues. Germline values: CDR1 PRHDT, CDR2 FYEKMQ (reference sequence). J was trimmed by 0 bases and V by 6 bases; bases with no gene match: 8. The DNA for the CDR3 is TGTGCCAGCAGTATAGGACAGGGGCTAGCTAACTATGGCTACACCTTC. Translation gives CASSIGQGLANYGYTF.

Sample share makes this clone medium-sized (0.01 to 0.1%). The chain couples TRBV6-1 to TRBJ2-1; possible D gene TRBD2, 6 bases. The V gene lost 8 bases and the J gene lost 5 bases, with 16 bases spanning the gap. CDR1 is MNHNS and CDR2 is SASEGT in the germline V gene. CDR3 length: 14 amino acids. The CDR3, as DNA: TGTGCCAGCGGGGGGTGGGAGGAAAACAATGAGCAGTTCTTC. Its protein is CASGGWEENNEQFF.

The genes are TRBV14 and TRBJ2-7, with 10 bases lining up with TRBD1. Germline V gene lookup returns CDR1 SGHDN and CDR2 FVKESK. This CDR3 contains 15 residues. Trimming removed 3 bases from V and 7 bases from J; junction bases left unmatched: 9. The CDR3, as DNA: TGTGCCAGCAGCCACCTGGGACAGGGGAACCCAGAGCAGTACTTC. Its protein product is CASSHLGQGNPEQYF.

V is TRBV5-4 and J is TRBJ2-1; 11 nucleotides line up with TRBD2. The CDR3 has 16 amino acids. The V gene's germline CDR1 is SGHNT and CDR2 YYREEE (reference sequence). The V and J ends lost 3 bases and 5 bases, in that order; junction bases with no gene match: 7. The CDR3 spells CASSSIAGGLNNEQFF. The CDR3 region has the DNA TGTGCCAGCAGCTCGATAGCGGGGGGGCTGAACAATGAGCAGTTCTTC.